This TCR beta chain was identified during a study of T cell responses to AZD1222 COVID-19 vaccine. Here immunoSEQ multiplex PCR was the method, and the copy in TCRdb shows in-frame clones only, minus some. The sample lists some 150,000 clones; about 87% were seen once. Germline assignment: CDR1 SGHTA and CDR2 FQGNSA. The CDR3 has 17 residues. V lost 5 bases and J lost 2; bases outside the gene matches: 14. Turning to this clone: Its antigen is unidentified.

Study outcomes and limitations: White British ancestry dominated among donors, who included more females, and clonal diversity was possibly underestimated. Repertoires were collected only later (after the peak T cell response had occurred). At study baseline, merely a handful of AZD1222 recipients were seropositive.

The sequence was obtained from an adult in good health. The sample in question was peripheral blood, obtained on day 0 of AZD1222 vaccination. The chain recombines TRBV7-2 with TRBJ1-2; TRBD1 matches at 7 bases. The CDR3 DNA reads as TGTGCCAGCAGCCTGGACAGGTTTCGACCCCAAAACTATGGCTACACCTTC. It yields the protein CASSLDRFRPQNYGYTF.